The 24 T cell receptor beta chains given below trace back to one sample, sequenced in a study of early T cells in non-severe SARS-CoV-2 infection. TCRdb passed the 5' RACE reads through MiXCR, listing each CDR3 protein once. The data contain about 72,000 distinct CDR3 sequences, roughly a tenth of them singletons. Material: whole blood, obtained at baseline. The receptors shown here come from an adult who was a healthcare worker with PCR-confirmed SARS-CoV-2 infection or an uninfected control (not recorded which).

This clonotype turned up a few times. V and J are TRBV5-6 and TRBJ1-6; no firm D call. The germline V gene has CDR1 SGHDT and CDR2 YYEEEE. V was cut by 0 bases and J by 10 bases, with 5 bases left in between. This CDR3 spans 12 amino acids. The CDR3 reads CASSLGLSPLHF. The CDR3 bases are TGTGCCAGCAGCTTGGGGCTCTCACCCCTCCACTTT.

The chain has TRBV29-1 and TRBJ1-1, with a weak D call TRBD1 (6 bases). Per germline, CDR1 SQVTM and CDR2 ANQGSEA. The CDR3 consists of 13 residues. V shed 5 bases and J shed 1 base, with 11 bases lying between them. The CDR3 DNA follows: TGCAGCGTTTCACGGGGACAGAACACTGAAGCTTTCTTT. Translated, it gives CSVSRGQNTEAFF. Full variable domain (outside the CDR3, taken from reference TRBV29-1 and TRBJ1-1): SAVISQKPSRDICQRGTSLTIQCQVDSQVTMMFWYRQQPGQSLTLIATANQGSEATYESGFVIDKFPISRPNLTFSTLTVSNMSPEDSSIYLCSVSRGQNTEAFFGQGTRLTVV.

This clonotype was recorded many times. The rearrangement uses TRBV15 and TRBJ2-2, with a weak D call TRBD1 (7 bases). Trimming pared 0 bases from V and 5 bases from J, leaving 16 bases between. The CDR3 contains 17 residues. Germline CDR1 and CDR2: LNHNV and YYDKDF (reference sequence). CDR3 sequence: CATSRDSPSGGTGELFF. CDR3 coding DNA: TGTGCCACCAGCAGAGATTCGCCGTCAGGGGGGACCGGGGAGCTGTTTTTT.

This clonotype has ten or more counts. The rearrangement joins TRBV9 to TRBJ2-7, with 10 nucleotides matching TRBD2. The CDR3 has 15 residues. From germline, CDR1 is SGDLS and CDR2 YYNGEE. Unmatched junction bases numbered 7, after V lost 4 bases and J lost 3 bases. The CDR3 here is CASSTASGGVYEQYF. CDR3 DNA sequence: TGTGCCAGCAGCACTGCTAGCGGGGGTGTCTACGAGCAGTACTTC.

This clonotype was counted ten times or more. The chain carries TRBV20-1 and TRBJ2-2; D is possibly TRBD1 (8 bases). Deletions cut 3 bases from V and 5 bases from J, with 25 bases between. Looked up from germline, CDR1 is DFQATT and CDR2 is SNEGSKA (reference sequence). CDR3 length: 18 amino acids. CDR3 sequence (DNA): TGCAGTGCTAGGGCCTTGGGGGGGACAGGAGAAGGGACCGGGGAGCTGTTTTTT. It specifies CSARALGGTGEGTGELFF.

At least ten counts were recorded for this clonotype. The chain joins TRBV12-3 or TRBV12-4 to TRBJ1-3; D ambiguous. This CDR3 is 15 amino acids long. Trimming left V 0 bases short and J 2 bases short, with 8 bases between. CDR3 loop: CASSLARGTGNTIYF. The CDR3 DNA reads TGTGCCAGCAGTTTAGCGCGGGGAACTGGAAACACCATATATTTT.

This clonotype has at least ten counts. V gene TRBV27 combines with J gene TRBJ1-1; D call uncertain. The V gene's germline CDR1 is MNHEY and CDR2 SMNVEV (reference sequence). The V end was cut by 7 bases, the J end by 4 bases, with 7 bases between. The CDR3 is 11 residues long. The CDR3 bases are TGTGCCAGCACCTCGGGCACTGAAGCTTTCTTT. The encoded protein is CASTSGTEAFF.

This clonotype was recorded many times. This chain uses TRBV5-7 with TRBJ2-7; 8 bases match TRBD1. TRBV5-7 is known as an ORF, though its function is uncertain. The V and J ends lost 4 bases and 4 bases, in that order; junction bases with no gene match: 7. The CDR3 is 14 amino acids. The CDR3 bases are TGTGCCAGCAGCCCGAGGGACAGGCGTTACGAGCAGTACTTC. Protein product: CASSPRDRRYEQYF.

This clonotype appeared many times. The chain joins TRBV5-4 to TRBJ2-3; D call uncertain. The CDR3 runs to 15 residues. V was trimmed by 0 bases and J by 2 bases, leaving 10 bases between them. CDR1 and CDR2 from the germline V gene are SGHNT and YYREEE (reference sequence). The CDR3, as DNA: TGTGCCAGCAGCTTGGACGGTTCTGTCACAGATACGCAGTATTTT. Amino acids: CASSLDGSVTDTQYF.

This chain connects TRBV5-1 to TRBJ2-1; no clear D. V shed 2 bases and J shed 0 bases, with 6 bases lying between them. Germline V lookup: CDR1 SGHRS, CDR2 YFSETQ. The CDR3 is made up of 14 amino acids. The CDR3 region has the DNA TGCGCCAGCAGCTTACAGAGCTCCTACAATGAGCAGTTCTTC. Translation: CASSLQSSYNEQFF.

This clonotype was recorded a few times. The chain combines TRBV6-5 with TRBJ1-1; D may be TRBD1 (6 bases). CDR1 and CDR2 from the germline V gene are MNHEY and SVGAGI. The CDR3 is 13 residues long. Trimming left V 6 bases short and J 4 bases short, with 12 bases between. The CDR3 DNA follows: TGTGCCAGCAGCCAGAGACAGGCCACTGAAGCTTTCTTT. Encoded protein: CASSQRQATEAFF.

In its sample, this clonotype was seen a few times. The chain carries TRBV27 and TRBJ1-1, with D unresolved. The V end lost 1 base, the J end lost 2 bases, and 8 bases lay between the germline ends. The CDR3 spans 14 residues. Germline lookup yields CDR1 MNHEY and CDR2 SMNVEV (reference sequence). The CDR3, as DNA: TGTGCCAGCAGTTTATATAACACCAACACTGAAGCTTTCTTT. It codes for CASSLYNTNTEAFF.

The J gene is TRBJ2-7, the V gene TRBV5-4, with D perhaps TRBD2 (6 bases). Germline-derived CDR1 and CDR2 are SGHNT and YYREEE (reference sequence). With 4 bases removed from V and 9 bases from J, the gap between germline ends came to 17 bases. The CDR3 is made up of 13 amino acids. Here the CDR3 reads CASSGGLPGSQYF. For the CDR3, the DNA is TGTGCCAGCAGCGGGGGACTGCCGGGTTCGCAGTACTTC.

This clonotype was counted between two and nine times. This chain connects TRBV7-8 to TRBJ2-2, with 8 nucleotides matching TRBD2. Germline lookup yields CDR1 SGHVS and CDR2 FQNEAQ. The CDR3 extends over 17 amino acids. With V trimmed by 1 base and J by 4 bases, 8 bases remained unmatched. The CDR3 spells CASSLGGKRGLTGELFF. The CDR3 DNA is TGTGCCAGCAGCTTAGGAGGGAAGCGGGGGCTCACCGGGGAGCTGTTTTTT. The whole variable domain, remainder taken from reference TRBV7-8 and TRBJ2-2, is GAGVSQSPRYKVAKRGQDVALRCDPISGHVSLFWYQQALGQGPEFLTYFQNEAQLDKSGLPSDRFFAERPEGSVSTLKIQRTQQEDSAVYLCASSLGGKRGLTGELFFGEGSRLTVL.

This clonotype showed up just a few times. The rearrangement joins TRBV10-3 to TRBJ2-3; D is unclear. The CDR3 has 12 amino acids. Looked up from germline, CDR1 is ENHRY and CDR2 is SYGVKD. The V and J ends lost 6 bases and 6 bases respectively, with 10 bases between them. The CDR3 is CAIRGSLDTQYF. For the CDR3, the DNA is TGTGCCATCAGAGGATCTTTGGATACGCAGTATTTT.

V and J are TRBV6-6 and TRBJ2-3; no clear D gene. Per the germline V gene, CDR1 is MNHNY and CDR2 is SVGAGI (reference sequence). V lost 2 bases and J lost 1, with 1 base in between. The CDR3 is 12 residues long. The DNA of the CDR3 is TGTGCCAGCAGTTACGGCACAGATACGCAGTATTTT. This encodes CASSYGTDTQYF.

The CDR3 sequence: CASSDNPGSNQPQHF. The CDR3 DNA follows: TGCGCCAGCAGCGACAATCCGGGGAGCAATCAGCCCCAGCATTTT. V usage is TRBV4-3 and J usage is TRBJ1-5, with D unclear. Germline assignment: CDR1 LGHNA and CDR2 YSLEER. V was cut by 5 bases and J by 1 base, with 12 bases left in between. The CDR3 extends over 15 amino acids.

This clonotype was observed a handful of times. This chain joins TRBV7-9 and TRBJ2-5, with 9 bases aligning to TRBD1. The CDR3 runs to 15 residues. V lost 5 bases, J lost 4 bases, and 8 bases stayed unmatched. Germline V CDR1 and CDR2: SEHNR, FQNEAQ (reference sequence). In nucleotides, the CDR3 is TGTGCCAGCAGCCCGGGGACAGGGTCTGGAGAGACCCAGTACTTC. The encoded protein is CASSPGTGSGETQYF.

Only one count was recorded for this clonotype. It is likely a read error, because the conserved phenylalanine at the end of the CDR3 is missing. V is TRBV5-1 and J is TRBJ1-1; 9 bases match TRBD1. Germline V gene lookup returns CDR1 SGHRS and CDR2 YFSETQ. Trimming took 4 bases from V and 0 from J; bases not matched to a gene: 10. The CDR3 extends over 17 amino acids. The CDR3 DNA reads TGCGCCAGCAGCCCCGGTACGGGGACAGGGCTGAACACTGAAGCTTTCCTT. It encodes CASSPGTGTGLNTEAFL.

This clonotype has a handful of counts. This chain connects TRBV4-2 to TRBJ1-5, with D perhaps matching TRBD1 (5 bases). V gave up 2 bases and J gave up 9 bases, with 23 bases separating them. Germline values: CDR1 LGHNA, CDR2 YNFKEQ. This CDR3 contains 17 residues. In DNA form, the CDR3 reads TGTGCCAGCAGCCAAAGCAGGACCGGGACGGTTATCTCGCCCCAGCATTTT. It translates to CASSQSRTGTVISPQHF.

This clonotype occurred a few times. The gene calls are TRBV28 and TRBJ2-1; 10 bases align to TRBD2. The CDR3 sequence is 15 residues long. Losses at the gene ends were 8 bases for V and 3 bases for J; bases not matched to a gene: 7. From germline, CDR1 is MDHEN and CDR2 SYDVKM. The CDR3 protein is CASLQAGGFYNEQFF. The CDR3 DNA is TGTGCCAGCCTCCAAGCGGGGGGGTTCTACAATGAGCAGTTCTTC.

This clonotype was recorded a few times. This chain joins TRBV25-1 and TRBJ2-2, with a tentative D call TRBD2 (5 bases). CDR1 and CDR2 (germline): MGHDK, SYGVNS. V shed 4 bases and J shed 6 bases, with 18 bases lying between them. The CDR3 covers 16 residues. As DNA, the CDR3 is TGTGCCAGCAGTGGCCTGGGGTCGGGAAAACCCGGGGAGCTGTTTTTT. Protein sequence: CASSGLGSGKPGELFF.

The J gene is TRBJ2-7, the V gene TRBV21-1. TRBV21-1 is a listed pseudogene. This CDR3 has 12 amino acids. The chain's CDR3 is CASSPYSYEQYF. Written as DNA, the CDR3 is TGTGCCAGCAGCCCTTACTCCTACGAGCAGTACTTC.

In the case of this clonotype: Relative to the germline gene, one junction end is altered; a read error may explain this. This chain links TRBV11-3 with TRBJ2-5, with TRBD1 matching over 8 bases. Germline assignment: CDR1 SGHNT and CDR2 YENEEA. The CDR3 is 15 amino acids. The CDR3 DNA reads as TGTGCCAGCAGCCTAGAGGGACAGGCGGGGGAGACCCAGTACTTC. Protein product: CASSLEGQAGETQYF.